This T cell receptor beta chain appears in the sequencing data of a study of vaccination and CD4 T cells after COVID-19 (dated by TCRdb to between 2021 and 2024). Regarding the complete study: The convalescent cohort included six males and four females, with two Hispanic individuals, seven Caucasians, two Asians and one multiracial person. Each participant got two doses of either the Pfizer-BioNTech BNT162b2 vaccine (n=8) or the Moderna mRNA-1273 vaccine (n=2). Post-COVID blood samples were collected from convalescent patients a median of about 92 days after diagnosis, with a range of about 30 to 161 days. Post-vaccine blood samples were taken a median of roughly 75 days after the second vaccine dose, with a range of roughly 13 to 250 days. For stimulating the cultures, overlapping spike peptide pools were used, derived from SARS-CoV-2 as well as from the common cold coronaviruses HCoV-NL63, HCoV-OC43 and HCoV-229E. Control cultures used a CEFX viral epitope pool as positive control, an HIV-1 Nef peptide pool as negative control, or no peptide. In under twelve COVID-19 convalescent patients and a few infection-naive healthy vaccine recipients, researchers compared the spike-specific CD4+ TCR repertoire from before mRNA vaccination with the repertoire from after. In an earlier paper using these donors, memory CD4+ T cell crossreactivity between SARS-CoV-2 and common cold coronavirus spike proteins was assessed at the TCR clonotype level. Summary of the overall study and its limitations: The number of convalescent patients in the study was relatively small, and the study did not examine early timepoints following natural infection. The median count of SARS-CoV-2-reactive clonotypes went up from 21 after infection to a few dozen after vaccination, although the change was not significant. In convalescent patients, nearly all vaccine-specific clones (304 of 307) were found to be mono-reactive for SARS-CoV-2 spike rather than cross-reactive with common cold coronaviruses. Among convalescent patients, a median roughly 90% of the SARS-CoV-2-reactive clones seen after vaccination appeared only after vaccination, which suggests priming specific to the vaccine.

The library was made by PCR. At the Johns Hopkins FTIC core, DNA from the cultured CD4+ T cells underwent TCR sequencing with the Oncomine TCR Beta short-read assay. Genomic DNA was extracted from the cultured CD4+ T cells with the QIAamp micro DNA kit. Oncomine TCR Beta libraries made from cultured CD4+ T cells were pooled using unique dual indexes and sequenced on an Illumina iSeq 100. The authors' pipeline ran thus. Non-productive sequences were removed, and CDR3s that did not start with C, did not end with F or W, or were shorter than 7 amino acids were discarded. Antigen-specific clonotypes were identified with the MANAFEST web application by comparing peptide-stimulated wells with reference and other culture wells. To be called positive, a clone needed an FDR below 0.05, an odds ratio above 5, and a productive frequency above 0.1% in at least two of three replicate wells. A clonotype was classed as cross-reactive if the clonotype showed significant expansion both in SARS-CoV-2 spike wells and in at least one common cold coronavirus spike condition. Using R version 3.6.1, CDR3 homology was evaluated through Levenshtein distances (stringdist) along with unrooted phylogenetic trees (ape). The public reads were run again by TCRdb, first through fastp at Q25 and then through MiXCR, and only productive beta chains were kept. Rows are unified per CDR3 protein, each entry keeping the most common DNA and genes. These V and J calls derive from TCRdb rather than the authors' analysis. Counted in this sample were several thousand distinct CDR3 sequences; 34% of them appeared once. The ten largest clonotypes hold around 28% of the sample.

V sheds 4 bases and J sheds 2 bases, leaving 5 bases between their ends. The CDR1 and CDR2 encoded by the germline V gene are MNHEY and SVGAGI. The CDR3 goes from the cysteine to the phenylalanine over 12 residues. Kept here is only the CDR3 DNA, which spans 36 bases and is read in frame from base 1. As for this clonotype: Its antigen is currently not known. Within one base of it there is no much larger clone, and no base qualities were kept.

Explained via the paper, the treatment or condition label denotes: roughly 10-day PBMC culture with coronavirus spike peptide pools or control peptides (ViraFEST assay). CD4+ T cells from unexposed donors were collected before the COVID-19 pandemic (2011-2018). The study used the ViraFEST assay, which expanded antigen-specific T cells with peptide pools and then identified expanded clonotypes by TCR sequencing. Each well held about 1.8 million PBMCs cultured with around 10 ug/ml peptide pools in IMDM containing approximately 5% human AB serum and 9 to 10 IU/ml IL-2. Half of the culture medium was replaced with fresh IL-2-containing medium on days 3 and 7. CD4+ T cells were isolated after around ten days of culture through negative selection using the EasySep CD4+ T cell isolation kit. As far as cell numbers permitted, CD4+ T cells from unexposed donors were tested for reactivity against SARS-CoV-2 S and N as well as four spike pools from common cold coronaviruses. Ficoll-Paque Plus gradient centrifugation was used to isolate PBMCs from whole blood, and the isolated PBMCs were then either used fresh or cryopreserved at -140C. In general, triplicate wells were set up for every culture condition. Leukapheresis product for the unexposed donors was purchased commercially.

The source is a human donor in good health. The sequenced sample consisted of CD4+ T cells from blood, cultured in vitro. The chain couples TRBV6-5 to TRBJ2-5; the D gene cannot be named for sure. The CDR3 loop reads CASSWSQETQYF. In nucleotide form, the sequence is TGTGCCAGCAGTTGGTCACAAGAGACCCAGTACTTC.